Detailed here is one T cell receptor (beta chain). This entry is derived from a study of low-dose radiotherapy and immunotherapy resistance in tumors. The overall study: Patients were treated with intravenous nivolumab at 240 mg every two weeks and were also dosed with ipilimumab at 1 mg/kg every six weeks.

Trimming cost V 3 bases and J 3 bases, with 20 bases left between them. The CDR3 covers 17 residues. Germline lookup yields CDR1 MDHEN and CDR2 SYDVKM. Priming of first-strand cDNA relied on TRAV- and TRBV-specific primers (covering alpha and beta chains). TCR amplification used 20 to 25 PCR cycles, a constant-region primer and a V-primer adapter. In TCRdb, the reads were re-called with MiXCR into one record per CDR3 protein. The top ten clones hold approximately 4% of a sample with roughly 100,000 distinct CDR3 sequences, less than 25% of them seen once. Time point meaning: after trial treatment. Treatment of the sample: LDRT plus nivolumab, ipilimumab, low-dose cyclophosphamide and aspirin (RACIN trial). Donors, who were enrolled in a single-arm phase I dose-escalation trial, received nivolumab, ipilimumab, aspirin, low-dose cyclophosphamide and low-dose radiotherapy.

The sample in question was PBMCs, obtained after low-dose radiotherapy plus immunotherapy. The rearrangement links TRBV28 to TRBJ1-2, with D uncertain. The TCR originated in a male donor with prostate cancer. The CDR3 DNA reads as TGTGCCAGCAGTTTGGTCACGGACCGGAGGGCGGACTATGGCTACACCTTC. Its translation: CASSLVTDRRADYGYTF.